This TCR beta chain was captured by sequencing in a study of T cell responses to AZD1222 COVID-19 vaccine. The protocol was immunoSEQ multiplex PCR, while the TCRdb copy is restricted to in-frame clones and leaves out a portion. Among just under 80,000 clones listed, more than 90% were seen once. Germline V gene data show CDR1 as SNHLY and CDR2 as FYNNEI. The CDR3 is 18 residues long. The J segment lost 4 bases and the V segment lost 11 bases, leaving 18 bases of the junction unmatched. This clonotype was obtained from an adult who received the AZD1222 COVID-19 vaccine. V gene TRBV2 combines with J gene TRBJ2-1, with TRBD2 matching 12 bases. The input for sequencing was peripheral blood, taken 28 days after the second AZD1222 dose. The CDR3 nucleotides are TGTGCCTCCGGACTAGCGGGACACCTAATGCTCCGATACAATGAGCAGTTCTTC. Translated, it gives CASGLAGHLMLRYNEQFF.